Described below is a single T cell receptor (beta chain) sequence and its context. The data originate from a study of blood T cell repertoires in COVID-19. Per the original methods: Amplification of reference gene primers provided the estimated nucleated cell counts. Using immunoSEQ multiplex PCR, the repertoire was profiled, and TCRdb retains in-frame clones only, with some absent. Clone size and V and J calls were adopted from that table, with D and trimming inferred from the DNA. The table lists roughly 300,000 clones, 70% to 90% of them singletons. Germline loops: CDR1 KGHDR, CDR2 SFDVKD. V was pared by 2 bases and J by 6 bases, with 15 bases between. The length of the CDR3 is 15 residues.

The sample taken for sequencing was peripheral blood. This sequence joins TRBV24-1 and TRBJ1-2, with D tentatively TRBD1 (6 bases). This clonotype was sampled from a human donor in a cohort sampled during active COVID-19. The CDR3 spells CATSDWGGTLDGYTF. As DNA, the CDR3 is TGTGCCACCAGTGATTGGGGAGGGACACTGGATGGCTACACCTTC.